The TCR beta chain under discussion was sequenced for a study of blood T cell repertoires in COVID-19. Losses at the gene ends were 0 bases for V and 3 bases for J; bases not matched to a gene: 1. Germline V gene sequence: CDR1 GTSNPN, CDR2 SVGIG (reference sequence). The CDR3 runs to 13 residues. Per the original methods: Reference gene primer amplification gave nucleated cell count estimates. Using immunoSEQ multiplex PCR, the repertoire was profiled, and TCRdb retains in-frame clones only, with some absent. V and J calls plus clone size are reproduced from that table; the DNA served to infer D and trimming. The sample carries about 160,000 clones, roughly four fifths recorded once.

The clonotype was recovered from a woman older than 75 with acute or convalescent COVID-19. The sample comprised peripheral blood. The chain carries TRBV30 and TRBJ1-1; 7 bases are shared with TRBD1. The chain's CDR3 is CAWSVRGDTEAFF. The CDR3 bases are TGTGCCTGGAGTGTCAGGGGGGACACTGAAGCTTTCTTT.